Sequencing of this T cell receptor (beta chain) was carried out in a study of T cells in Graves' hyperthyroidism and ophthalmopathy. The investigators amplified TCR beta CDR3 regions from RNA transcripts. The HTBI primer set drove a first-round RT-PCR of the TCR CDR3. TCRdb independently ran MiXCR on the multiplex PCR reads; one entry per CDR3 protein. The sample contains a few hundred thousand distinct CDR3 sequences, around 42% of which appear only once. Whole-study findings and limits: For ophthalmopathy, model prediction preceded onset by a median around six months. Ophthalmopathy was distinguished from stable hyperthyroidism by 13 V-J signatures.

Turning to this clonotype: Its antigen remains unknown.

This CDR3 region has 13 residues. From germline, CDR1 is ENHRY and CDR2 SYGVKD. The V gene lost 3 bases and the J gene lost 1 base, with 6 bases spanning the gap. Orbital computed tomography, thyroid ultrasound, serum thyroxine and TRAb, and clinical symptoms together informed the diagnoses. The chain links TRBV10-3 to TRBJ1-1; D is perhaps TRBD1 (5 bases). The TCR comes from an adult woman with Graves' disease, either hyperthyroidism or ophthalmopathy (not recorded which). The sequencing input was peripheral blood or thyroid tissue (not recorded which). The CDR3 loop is CAISEQENTEAFF. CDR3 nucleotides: TGTGCCATCAGTGAACAGGAGAACACTGAAGCTTTCTTT.